The clone carrying this T cell receptor (beta chain) was found many times. CDR3 length: 13 residues. The germline V gene has CDR1 SGHTA and CDR2 FQGNSA. Deletions cut 0 bases from V and 6 bases from J, with 6 bases between. The source of the sample is a study of blood T cells in healthy people across ages. The second PCR ran about 6 to 12 cycles with a sample-barcoded 5' primer and J-beta primers. TCRdb itself ran the 5' RACE reads through MiXCR, one entry per CDR3 protein. The data contain fewer than 1,000,000 distinct CDR3 sequences, about 46% of them singletons. Sequenced sample: blood. The clonotype was recovered from a man older than 75 in good health. The chain links TRBV7-2 to TRBJ2-1; D not resolved. The DNA of the CDR3 is TGTGCCAGCAGCTTAGCAGGGATCAATGAGCAGTTCTTC. It translates to CASSLAGINEQFF.